Each of the 27 T cell receptor beta chains below was sequenced from the same sample in a study of blood T cell repertoires in COVID-19. Assay: immunoSEQ multiplex PCR; the TCRdb copy retains only in-frame clones and omits some. Of 110,000 to 150,000 clones listed, approximately 81% are singletons. The sequenced sample was peripheral blood. The source of these receptors is a human donor in a cohort sampled during active COVID-19.

This clone has only a few counts. The rearrangement uses TRBV27 and TRBJ2-7; 14 bases match TRBD2. The CDR3 spans 18 residues. The V gene end was trimmed by 10 bases and the J gene end by 2 bases; junction bases not matched to a gene: 16. In germline, CDR1 is MNHEY, CDR2 SMNVEV (reference sequence). The CDR3 here is CATRFSGTSGRSAYEQYF. The CDR3 nucleotides are TGTGCCACTCGCTTCTCCGGGACTAGCGGGAGATCTGCCTACGAGCAGTACTTC.

The CDR3 region has the DNA TGTGCCAGCCACGCGGGGGTCGAGCAATACAATGAGCAGTTCTTC. This translates into CASHAGVEQYNEQFF. The chain recombines TRBV19 with TRBJ2-1; 7 nucleotides agree with TRBD2. The CDR3 is made up of 15 amino acids. Trimming took 9 bases from V and 4 from J; bases not matched to a gene: 12. Germline CDR1 reads LNHDA; CDR2 reads SQIVND (reference sequence).

The rearrangement joins TRBV3-1 (or the pseudogene TRBV3-2) to TRBJ2-1; 8 bases are a match to TRBD1. V shed 4 bases, J shed 10 bases, and the junction held 9 bases outside the gene matches. The CDR3 has 14 residues. The germline CDR1 and CDR2 sequences are LGHDT and YNNKEL (reference sequence). In nucleotides, the CDR3 is TGTGCCAGCAGCCGGCTCGACAGGGGCAGGGAGCAGTTCTTC. It translates to CASSRLDRGREQFF.

This clone came up once. J is TRBJ2-3 and V is TRBV5-8, with 7 bases that match TRBD1. The CDR3 is made up of 17 amino acids. The ends lost 4 bases at V and 0 bases at J; junction bases unmatched: 11. Germline values: CDR1 SGHTS, CDR2 YDEGEE. In DNA form, the CDR3 reads TGTGCCAGCAGCGCCACCGGGACAGCCACTAGCACAGATACGCAGTATTTT. Its protein product is CASSATGTATSTDTQYF.

The rearrangement uses TRBV20-1 and TRBJ1-6; D is ambiguous. CDR3 length equals 11 residues. Per germline, CDR1 DFQATT and CDR2 SNEGSKA (reference sequence). V lost 6 bases to trimming and J lost 11 bases, with 11 bases between them. The chain's CDR3 is CSALEGTPLHF. The CDR3 nucleotides read TGCAGTGCCCTCGAGGGTACACCCCTCCACTTT.

This chain joins TRBV28 and TRBJ2-7; a weak D match, TRBD2 (5 bases). The V gene lost 9 bases and the J gene lost 0 bases, with 15 bases spanning the gap. The CDR3 has 14 amino acids. Germline V CDR1 and CDR2: MDHEN, SYDVKM. CDR3 region: CASTRWPLSYEQYF. CDR3 coding DNA: TGTGCCAGTACTAGATGGCCCCTCTCCTACGAGCAGTACTTC.

The chain is built from TRBV6-6 and TRBJ2-7; D remains unclear. The CDR3 runs to 15 residues. Trimming stripped 0 bases from V and 4 bases from J, with 13 bases between. Germline V gene lookup returns CDR1 MNHNY and CDR2 SVGAGI (reference sequence). As DNA, the CDR3 is TGTGCCAGCAGTTACTCCCGCCAGCGTGGGTACGAGCAGTACTTC. Translation: CASSYSRQRGYEQYF.

There are a few counts of this clone. The chain is built from TRBV5-4 and TRBJ1-1; TRBD1 agrees at 8 bases. Germline-derived CDR1 and CDR2 are SGHNT and YYREEE (reference sequence). Germline trimming cut 4 bases from V and 3 bases from J; bases unmatched to any gene: 5. The CDR3 loop spans 14 amino acids. This chain's CDR3 is CASSTGQADTEAFF. CDR3 nucleotides: TGTGCCAGCAGCACGGGACAGGCGGACACTGAAGCTTTCTTT.

CDR3 coding DNA: TGTGCCAGCAGCCCTGGAGGGGCCAAGAACCGATTTCTGGTCCACTTT. Protein: CASSPGGAKNRFLVHF. The genes are TRBV28 and TRBJ1-6; the D gene is possibly TRBD1 (5 bases). There are 16 residues in the CDR3. Per the germline V gene, CDR1 is MDHEN and CDR2 is SYDVKM. With 6 bases removed from V and 17 bases from J, the gap between germline ends came to 29 bases.

This clone showed up just once. The rearrangement joins TRBV11-2 to TRBJ2-7, with D possibly being TRBD1 (5 bases). The V gene lost 1 base and the J gene lost 3 bases, with 13 bases spanning the gap. From germline, CDR1 is SGHAT and CDR2 FQNNGV. The CDR3 loop spans 15 amino acids. CDR3 DNA sequence: TGTGCCAGCAGCTTAGTCGGGCAGGGATACTACGAGCAGTACTTC. This codes for CASSLVGQGYYEQYF.

The chain is built from TRBV20-1 and TRBJ2-7, with TRBD1 as a possible D gene (5 bases). The V gene's germline CDR1 is DFQATT and CDR2 SNEGSKA (reference sequence). The CDR3 loop spans 11 amino acids. The V end was cut by 6 bases, the J end by 2 bases, with 8 bases between. CDR3 nucleotide sequence: TGCAGTGCAGGGGCCGCCTACGAGCAGTACTTC. Its protein product is CSAGAAYEQYF.

This rearrangement joins TRBV9 to TRBJ1-6, with no clear D. CDR1 and CDR2 (germline): SGDLS, YYNGEE. V was pared by 2 bases and J by 10 bases, with 13 bases between. This CDR3 is built from 14 residues. CDR3 in DNA: TGTGCCAGCAGCGTCAGTGGGGAGGGATCACCCCTCCACTTT. The encoded protein is CASSVSGEGSPLHF.

CDR3 loop: CAISAGLAGGPYTGELFF. CDR3 coding DNA: TGTGCCATCAGTGCTGGACTAGCGGGAGGGCCGTACACCGGGGAGCTGTTTTTT. The gene calls are TRBV10-3 and TRBJ2-2; 15 nucleotides line up with TRBD2. Trimming removed 4 bases from V and 3 bases from J; junction bases left unmatched: 6. The length of the CDR3 is 18 residues. Germline CDR1 reads ENHRY; CDR2 reads SYGVKD.

V gene TRBV6-6 combines with J gene TRBJ1-2, with D perhaps matching TRBD1 (6 bases). The germline gives CDR1 MNHNY, CDR2 SVGAGI (reference sequence). This CDR3 is 14 amino acids long. V was shortened by 6 bases and J by 4 bases, with 15 bases between the two germline ends. The chain's CDR3 is CASSPDRTFYGYTF. DNA for the CDR3: TGTGCCAGCAGCCCGGACAGAACCTTCTATGGCTACACCTTC.

The chain combines TRBV11-2 with TRBJ2-7; no definite D call. CDR3 length equals 13 residues. V gave up 1 base and J gave up 6 bases, with 10 bases separating them. Germline assignment: CDR1 SGHAT and CDR2 FQNNGV. Written as DNA, the CDR3 is TGTGCCAGCAGCTTAGGTATGATGGCCGAGCAGTACTTC. This gives the protein CASSLGMMAEQYF.

V usage is TRBV5-1 and J usage is TRBJ1-6, with 10 bases fitting TRBD1. Trimming at V came to 1 base and at J to 7 bases, leaving 5 bases not matched to a gene. The CDR3 runs to 16 residues. Germline values: CDR1 SGHRS, CDR2 YFSETQ. CDR3 bases: TGCGCCAGCAGCTTGTATTTGGGACAGGGGAATTCACCCCTCCACTTT. Protein: CASSLYLGQGNSPLHF.

This clone has just one count. The J gene is TRBJ2-1, the V gene TRBV11-2; 10 positions match TRBD1. V lost 5 bases to trimming and J lost 4 bases; unmatched junction nucleotides: 8. Germline V gene lookup returns CDR1 SGHAT and CDR2 FQNNGV. The CDR3 length is 16 residues. The CDR3 DNA follows: TGTGCCAGCAGCCGACCCGGGACAGGGGAATACAATGAGCAGTTCTTC. Encoded protein: CASSRPGTGEYNEQFF.

The chain employs TRBV6-2 or TRBV6-3 and TRBJ1-1, with 10 positions matching TRBD1. Per the germline V gene, CDR1 is MNHEY and CDR2 is SVGEGT. The length of the CDR3 is 15 residues. Losses at the gene ends were 1 base for V and 4 bases for J; bases not matched to a gene: 3. This CDR3 reads CASSYYRDRGTEAFF. The CDR3 bases are TGTGCCAGCAGTTACTACCGGGACAGGGGCACTGAAGCTTTCTTT.

The J gene is TRBJ2-1, the V gene TRBV24-1, with TRBD2 identical over 13 bases. Germline trimming cut 3 bases from V and 9 bases from J; bases unmatched to any gene: 4. The germline V gene has CDR1 KGHDR and CDR2 SFDVKD. The CDR3 runs to 15 residues. The CDR3 DNA reads as TGTGCCACCAGTGATAGGACTAGCGGGAGAGGTGAGCAGTTCTTC. It translates to CATSDRTSGRGEQFF.

V is TRBV6-5 and J is TRBJ2-7, with D unclear. The V gene's germline CDR1 is MNHEY and CDR2 SVGAGI. Between the trimmed V and J ends, which lost 7 bases and 0 bases, there was a span of 16 bases. There are 15 residues in the CDR3. CDR3 nucleotide sequence: TGTGCCAGCATGTTCCCCGGTCTGAGCTCCTACGAGCAGTACTTC. It yields the protein CASMFPGLSSYEQYF.

The chain's CDR3 is CASSGNLNTEAFF. The CDR3 DNA follows: TGTGCCAGCAGTGGAAACTTGAACACTGAAGCTTTCTTT. The V call is TRBV2, the J call TRBJ1-1; no clear D gene. CDR3 length: 13 amino acids. Germline CDR1 is SNHLY and CDR2 is FYNNEI. Trimming pared 4 bases from V and 0 bases from J, leaving 6 bases between.

The J gene is TRBJ2-3, the V gene TRBV7-9; 9 bases agree with TRBD1. CDR1 SEHNR and CDR2 FQNEAQ come from the germline V gene (reference sequence). The V and J ends lost 5 bases and 2 bases, in that order; junction bases with no gene match: 5. The CDR3 spans 15 residues. The CDR3 reads CASSPTGGVTDTQYF. CDR3 nucleotides: TGTGCCAGCAGCCCAACAGGGGGCGTCACAGATACGCAGTATTTT. The full variable domain, its missing parts supplied by reference TRBV7-9 and TRBJ2-3, is DTGVSQNPRHKITKRGQNVTFRCDPISEHNRLYWYRQTLGQGPEFLTYFQNEAQLEKSRLLSDRFSAERPKGSFSTLEIQRTEQGDSAMYLCASSPTGGVTDTQYFGPGTRLTVL.

This clone was picked up a small number of times. V is TRBV2 and J is TRBJ1-6; 12 nucleotides agree with TRBD1. Per the germline V gene, CDR1 is SNHLY and CDR2 is FYNNEI. CDR3 length equals 15 residues. Trimming at V came to 7 bases and at J to 7 bases, leaving 5 bases not matched to a gene. The CDR3 is CASKGTGGWNSPLHF. CDR3 in DNA: TGTGCCAGCAAGGGGACAGGGGGCTGGAATTCACCCCTCCACTTT.

This sequence joins TRBV10-3 and TRBJ2-1; TRBD1 aligns across 8 bases. There are 17 residues in the CDR3. J was trimmed by 4 bases and V by 2 bases; bases with no gene match: 10. The germline gives CDR1 ENHRY, CDR2 SYGVKD. This CDR3 reads CAISEDRGSIYYNEQFF. The CDR3 DNA reads as TGTGCCATCAGTGAGGACAGGGGTAGCATCTATTACAATGAGCAGTTCTTC.

This rearrangement joins TRBV23-1 to TRBJ2-3; 11 nucleotides agree with TRBD1. TRBV23-1 has ORF status, its function being uncertain. V lost 3 bases and J lost 6; bases outside the gene matches: 8. The CDR3 extends over 16 amino acids. CDR3 loop: CASSHRTGGPPDTQYF. CDR3 nucleotides: TGCGCCAGCAGTCACCGGACAGGGGGCCCACCCGATACGCAGTATTTT.

There are a few counts of this clone. V and J are TRBV18 and TRBJ1-3, with D possibly TRBD1 on 5 matching bases. Per germline, CDR1 KGHSH and CDR2 LQKENI. The length of the CDR3 is 15 residues. Trimming cost V 3 bases and J 2 bases, with 11 bases left between them. CDR3 nucleotide sequence: TGTGCCAGCTCACCTTCATTGACAGCTGGAAACACCATATATTTT. Protein: CASSPSLTAGNTIYF.

The genes are TRBV28 and TRBJ1-1, with D hard to call. V gave up 7 bases and J gave up 4 bases, with 7 bases separating them. Per the germline V gene, CDR1 is MDHEN and CDR2 is SYDVKM. This CDR3 is built from 11 residues. This CDR3 reads CASMRVTEAFF. Here the CDR3 DNA reads TGTGCCAGCATGCGGGTCACTGAAGCTTTCTTT.